This T cell receptor (beta chain) originates from a study of cytomegalovirus exposure and HLA in healthy donors. Background on the study: Early release data held 80 million to 100 million unique TCRs from HLA-typed donors. Study-wide points: Analysis was carried out at a later point, and it linked a missense DCLRE1C variant to TCR beta V- and J-gene trimming.

With 4 bases clipped from V and 4 bases from J, the junction kept 4 bases outside the gene matches. CDR3 size: 14 residues. The germline V gene encodes CDR1 SGHTA and CDR2 FQGNSA. This clone was detected only a few times. Its matching antigen is unknown. In the PCR, 60 Vbeta and 13 Jbeta primers were used. The protocol was immunoSEQ multiplex PCR, while the TCRdb copy is restricted to in-frame clones and leaves out a portion. Here the sample spans about 70,000 clones, 74% being singletons. The chain uses TRBV7-2 and TRBJ2-1; 7 bases are shared with TRBD2. Sample: PBMCs. The TCR comes from a human donor in good health. The CDR3 region is CASSSEAGYNEQFF. In nucleotides, the CDR3 is TGTGCCAGCAGCTCAGAAGCGGGGTACAATGAGCAGTTCTTC.